The present entry profiles one T cell receptor (beta chain) with its context. This sample was taken from a study of OX40 agonist ivuxolimab in advanced cancers. Overall study: The study enrolled dose-escalation patients with hepatocellular carcinoma, melanoma, renal cell or head and neck cancer.

Some clones are missing from TCRdb's copy, which holds only in-frame ones; the method was immunoSEQ multiplex PCR. The sample includes about 16,000 clones, roughly 86% of them seen just once. This specimen was CD4+ or CD8+ T cells sorted from blood, taken in a trial of the OX40 agonist ivuxolimab. The receptor comes from an adult with an advanced solid tumor such as melanoma, head and neck, liver or kidney cancer.

The CDR3 nucleotides are TGTGCCAGCTCCTCACTGGGGTCTGGAAACACCATATATTTT. Amino acids: CASSSLGSGNTIYF. V usage is TRBV6-1 and J usage is TRBJ1-3; D ambiguous. The CDR3 consists of 14 residues. Germline V gene lookup returns CDR1 MNHNS and CDR2 SASEGT. Trimming took 8 bases from V and 1 from J, leaving 12 bases between them.